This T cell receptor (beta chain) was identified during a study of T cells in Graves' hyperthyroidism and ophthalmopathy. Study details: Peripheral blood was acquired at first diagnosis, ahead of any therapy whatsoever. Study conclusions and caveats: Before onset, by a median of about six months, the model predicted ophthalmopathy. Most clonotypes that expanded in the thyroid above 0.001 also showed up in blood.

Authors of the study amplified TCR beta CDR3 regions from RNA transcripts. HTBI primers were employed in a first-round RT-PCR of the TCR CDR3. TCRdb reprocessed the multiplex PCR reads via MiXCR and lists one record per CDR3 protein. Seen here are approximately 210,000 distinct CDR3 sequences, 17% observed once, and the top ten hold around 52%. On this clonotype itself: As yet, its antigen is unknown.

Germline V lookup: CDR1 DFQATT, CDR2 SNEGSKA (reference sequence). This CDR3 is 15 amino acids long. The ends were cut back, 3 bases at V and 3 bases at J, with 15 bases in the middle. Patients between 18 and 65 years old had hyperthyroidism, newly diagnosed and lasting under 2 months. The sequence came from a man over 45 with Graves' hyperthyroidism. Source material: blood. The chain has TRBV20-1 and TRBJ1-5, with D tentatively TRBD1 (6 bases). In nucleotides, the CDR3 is TGCAGTGCTAGGATAGGGGGACATTTCAATCAGCCCCAGCATTTT. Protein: CSARIGGHFNQPQHF.